This TCR beta chain was profiled in a study of T-cell reconstitution after alpha-beta-depleted transplantation in children. Notes on the study in general: Diversity of TCRbeta at day 60 was high in some patients, arising from surviving recipient T cells and thymic progenitors. Several hundred expanded graft clones reportedly supplied alpha-beta T cells about two months after transplant.

Construction of the TCRbeta library involved unique molecular identifiers. TCRdb reprocessed the PCR reads via MiXCR and lists one record per CDR3 protein. The sample holds 150,000 to 200,000 distinct CDR3 sequences, approximately 6% seen once. V was shortened by 4 bases and J by 1 base, with 11 bases between the two germline ends. Germline-derived CDR1 and CDR2 are SGDLS and YYNGEE. This CDR3 spans 14 amino acids. This clonotype occurred many times. Its antigen is still unknown. The receptor was derived from a girl under three years old with combined immunodeficiency, due to receive a stem cell transplant. The source was PBMCs, collected before TCRalphabeta/CD19-depleted stem cell transplant. The chain couples TRBV9 to TRBJ1-1; no definite D call. CDR3 protein: CASSLRRSNTEAFF. As DNA, the CDR3 is TGTGCCAGCAGCCTAAGACGGTCGAACACTGAAGCTTTCTTT.